The entry below describes one T cell receptor beta chain. The antigen is not known. CDR1 is ENHRY, CDR2 SYGVKD, per germline. The CDR3 totals 13 residues. V lost 7 bases and J lost 0; bases outside the gene matches: 3. Amplification used 60 Vbeta primers and 13 Jbeta primers. Method: immunoSEQ multiplex PCR; TCRdb's copy keeps in-frame clones and lacks some. The profile shows 200,000 or so clones, around 85% of them singletons. Samples came from healthy bone marrow donors. This specimen comes from a study of cytomegalovirus exposure and HLA in healthy donors. Study summary: T cells numbering around 180 million yielded some 100 million unique TCR beta sequences in an earlier analysis.

Findings and limits, study-wide: Under 20,000 TCR beta sequences were associated with HLA alleles at 0.05 false discovery rate in a later analysis. In a later analysis, TCR beta V- and J-gene trimming was associated with a missense DCLRE1C variant.

The TCR originated in a human donor in good health. Sequenced: PBMCs. The chain combines TRBV10-3 with TRBJ2-7; 7 bases line up with TRBD1. The CDR3 sequence: CAITRDSSYEQYF. The CDR3 DNA follows: TGTGCCATCACTCGGGACAGCTCCTACGAGCAGTACTTC.